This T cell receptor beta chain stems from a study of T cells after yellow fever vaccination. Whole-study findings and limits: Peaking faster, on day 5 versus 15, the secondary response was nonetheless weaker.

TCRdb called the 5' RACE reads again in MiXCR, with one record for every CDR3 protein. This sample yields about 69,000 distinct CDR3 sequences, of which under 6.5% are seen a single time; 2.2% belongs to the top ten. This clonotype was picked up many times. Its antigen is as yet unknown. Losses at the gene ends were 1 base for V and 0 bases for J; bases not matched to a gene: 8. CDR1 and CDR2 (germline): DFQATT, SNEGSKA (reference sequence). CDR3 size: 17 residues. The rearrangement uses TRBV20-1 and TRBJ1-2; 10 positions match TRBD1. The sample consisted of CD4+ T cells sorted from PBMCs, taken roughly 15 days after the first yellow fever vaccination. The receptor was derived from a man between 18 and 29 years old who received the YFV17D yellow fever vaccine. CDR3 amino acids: CSARGGWTGGTNYGYTF. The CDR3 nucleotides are TGCAGTGCTAGAGGGGGGTGGACAGGGGGAACTAACTATGGCTACACCTTC.